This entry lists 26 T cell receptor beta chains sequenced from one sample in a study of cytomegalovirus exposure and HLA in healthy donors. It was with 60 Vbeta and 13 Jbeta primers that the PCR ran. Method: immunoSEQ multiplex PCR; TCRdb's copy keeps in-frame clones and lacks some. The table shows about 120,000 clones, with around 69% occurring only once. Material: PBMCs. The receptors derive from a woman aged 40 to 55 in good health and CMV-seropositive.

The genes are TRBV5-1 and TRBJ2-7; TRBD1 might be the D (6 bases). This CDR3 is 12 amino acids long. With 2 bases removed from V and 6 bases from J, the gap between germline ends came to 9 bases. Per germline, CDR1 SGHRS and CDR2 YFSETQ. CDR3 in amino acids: CASSFRGPEQYF. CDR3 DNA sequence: TGCGCCAGCAGCTTCAGGGGCCCCGAGCAGTACTTC.

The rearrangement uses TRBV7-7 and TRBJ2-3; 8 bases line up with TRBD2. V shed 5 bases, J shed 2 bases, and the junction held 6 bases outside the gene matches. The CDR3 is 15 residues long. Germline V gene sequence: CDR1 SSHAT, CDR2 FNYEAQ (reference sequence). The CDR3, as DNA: TGTGCCAGCAGCCCCCTGCGGGGGGACACAGATACGCAGTATTTT. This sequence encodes CASSPLRGDTDTQYF.

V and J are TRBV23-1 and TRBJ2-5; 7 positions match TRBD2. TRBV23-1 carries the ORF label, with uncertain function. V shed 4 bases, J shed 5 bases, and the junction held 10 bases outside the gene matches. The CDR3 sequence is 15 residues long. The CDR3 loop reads CASSPREGFGETQYF. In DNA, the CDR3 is TGCGCCAGCAGTCCCAGGGAGGGGTTCGGGGAGACCCAGTACTTC.

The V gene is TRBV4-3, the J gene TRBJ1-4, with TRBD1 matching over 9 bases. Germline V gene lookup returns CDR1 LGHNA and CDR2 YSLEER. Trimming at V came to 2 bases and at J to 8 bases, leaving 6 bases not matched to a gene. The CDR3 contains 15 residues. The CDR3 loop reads CASSQNRDRDEKLFF. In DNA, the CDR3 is TGCGCCAGCAGCCAAAACCGGGACAGGGACGAAAAACTGTTTTTT.

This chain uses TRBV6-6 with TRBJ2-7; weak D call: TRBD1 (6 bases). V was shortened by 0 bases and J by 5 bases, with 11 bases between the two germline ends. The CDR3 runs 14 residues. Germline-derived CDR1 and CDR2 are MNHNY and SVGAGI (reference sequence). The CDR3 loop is CASSYSPDSNEQYF. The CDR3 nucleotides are TGTGCCAGCAGTTACTCCCCGGACAGTAACGAGCAGTACTTC.

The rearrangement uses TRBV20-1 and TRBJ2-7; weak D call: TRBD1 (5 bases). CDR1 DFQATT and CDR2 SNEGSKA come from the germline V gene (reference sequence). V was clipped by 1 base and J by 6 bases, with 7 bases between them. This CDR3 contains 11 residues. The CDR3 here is CSARGGSEQYF. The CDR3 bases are TGCAGTGCTAGAGGGGGCAGCGAGCAGTACTTC.

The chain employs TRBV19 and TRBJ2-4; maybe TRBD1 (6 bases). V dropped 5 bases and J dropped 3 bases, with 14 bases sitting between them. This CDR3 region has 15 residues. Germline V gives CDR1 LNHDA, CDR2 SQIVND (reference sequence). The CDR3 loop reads CASSQGPGDKNIQYF. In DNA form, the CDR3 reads TGTGCCAGTAGTCAGGGGCCCGGGGACAAAAACATTCAGTACTTC.

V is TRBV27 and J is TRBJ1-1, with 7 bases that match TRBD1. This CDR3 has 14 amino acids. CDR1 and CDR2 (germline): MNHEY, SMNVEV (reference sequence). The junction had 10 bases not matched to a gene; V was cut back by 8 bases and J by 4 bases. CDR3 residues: CASAYRGGITEAFF. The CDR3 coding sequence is TGTGCCAGCGCATACAGGGGAGGTATCACTGAAGCTTTCTTT.

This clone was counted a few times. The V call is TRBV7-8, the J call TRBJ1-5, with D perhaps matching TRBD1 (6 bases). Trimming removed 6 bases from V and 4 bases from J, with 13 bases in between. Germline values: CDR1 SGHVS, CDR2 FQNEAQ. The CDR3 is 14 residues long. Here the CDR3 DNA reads TGTGCCAGCAGGCACAGGGACGGAAATCAGCCCCAGCATTTT. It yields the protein CASRHRDGNQPQHF. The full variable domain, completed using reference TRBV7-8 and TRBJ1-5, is GAGVSQSPRYKVAKRGQDVALRCDPISGHVSLFWYQQALGQGPEFLTYFQNEAQLDKSGLPSDRFFAERPEGSVSTLKIQRTQQEDSAVYLCASRHRDGNQPQHFGDGTRLSIL.

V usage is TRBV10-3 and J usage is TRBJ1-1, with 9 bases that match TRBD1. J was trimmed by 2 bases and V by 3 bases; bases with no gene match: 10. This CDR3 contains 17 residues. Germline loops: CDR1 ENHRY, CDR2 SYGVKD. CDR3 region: CAISDGPPGQGNTEAFF. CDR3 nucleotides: TGTGCCATCAGTGACGGCCCCCCGGGACAGGGAAACACTGAAGCTTTCTTT.

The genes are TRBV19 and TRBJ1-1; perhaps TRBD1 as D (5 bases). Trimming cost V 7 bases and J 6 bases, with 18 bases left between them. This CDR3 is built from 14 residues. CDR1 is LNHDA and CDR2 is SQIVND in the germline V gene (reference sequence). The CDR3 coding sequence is TGTGCCAGTACCCCCTGGGGGGGTCCTTCTGAAGCTTTCTTT. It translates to CASTPWGGPSEAFF.

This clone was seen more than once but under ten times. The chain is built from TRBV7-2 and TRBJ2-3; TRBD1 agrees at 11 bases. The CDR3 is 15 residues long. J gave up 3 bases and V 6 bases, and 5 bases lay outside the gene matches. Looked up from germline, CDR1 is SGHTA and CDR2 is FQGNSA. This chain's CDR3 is CASRGQGGFTDTQYF. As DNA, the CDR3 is TGTGCCAGCAGGGGACAGGGGGGGTTTACAGATACGCAGTATTTT.

The CDR3 DNA sequence: TGTGCCAGCAGTGAAGGGCTTTCCATGAAATTGAACACTGAAGCTTTCTTT. It specifies CASSEGLSMKLNTEAFF. The rearrangement joins TRBV2 to TRBJ1-1; D call uncertain. Germline V gene sequence: CDR1 SNHLY, CDR2 FYNNEI. V was trimmed by 1 base and J by 0 bases, leaving 15 bases between them. The CDR3 spans 17 residues.

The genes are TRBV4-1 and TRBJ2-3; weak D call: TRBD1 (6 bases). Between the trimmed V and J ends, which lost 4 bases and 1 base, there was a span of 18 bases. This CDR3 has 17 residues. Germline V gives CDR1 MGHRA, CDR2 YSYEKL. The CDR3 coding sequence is TGCGCCAGCAGCCTGAGACCCGCAGGGGAAGGCACAGATACGCAGTATTTT. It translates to CASSLRPAGEGTDTQYF.

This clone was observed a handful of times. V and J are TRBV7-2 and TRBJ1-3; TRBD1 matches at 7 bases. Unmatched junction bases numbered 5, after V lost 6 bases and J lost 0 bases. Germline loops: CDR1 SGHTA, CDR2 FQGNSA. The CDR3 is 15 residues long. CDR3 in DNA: TGTGCCAGCAGTCTCGACAGGGACTCTGGAAACACCATATATTTT. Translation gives CASSLDRDSGNTIYF.

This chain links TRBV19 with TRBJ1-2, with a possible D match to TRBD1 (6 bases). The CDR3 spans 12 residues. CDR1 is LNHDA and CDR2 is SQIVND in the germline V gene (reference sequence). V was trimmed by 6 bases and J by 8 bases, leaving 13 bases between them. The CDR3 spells CASRSGAHGYTF. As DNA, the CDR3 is TGTGCCAGTAGATCAGGGGCCCACGGCTACACCTTC.

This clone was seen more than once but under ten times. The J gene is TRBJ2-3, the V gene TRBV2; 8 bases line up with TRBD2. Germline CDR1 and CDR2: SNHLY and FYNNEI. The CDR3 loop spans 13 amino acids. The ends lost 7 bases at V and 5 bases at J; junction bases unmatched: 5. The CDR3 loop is CASKRGRGDTQYF. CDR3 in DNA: TGTGCCAGCAAGCGGGGGCGTGGAGATACGCAGTATTTT.

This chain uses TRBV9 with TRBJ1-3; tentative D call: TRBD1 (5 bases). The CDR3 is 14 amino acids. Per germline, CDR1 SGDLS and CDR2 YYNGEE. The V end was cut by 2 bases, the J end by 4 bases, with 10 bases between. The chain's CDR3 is CASSVGGIGNTIYF. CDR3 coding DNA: TGTGCCAGCAGCGTCGGGGGGATCGGAAACACCATATATTTT.

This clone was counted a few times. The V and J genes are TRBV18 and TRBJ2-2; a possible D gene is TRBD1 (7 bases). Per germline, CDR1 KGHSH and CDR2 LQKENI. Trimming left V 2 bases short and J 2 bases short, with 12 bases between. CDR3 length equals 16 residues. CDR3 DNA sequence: TGTGCCAGCTCACCATTTCAGGGGGGAAACACCGGGGAGCTGTTTTTT. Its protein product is CASSPFQGGNTGELFF.

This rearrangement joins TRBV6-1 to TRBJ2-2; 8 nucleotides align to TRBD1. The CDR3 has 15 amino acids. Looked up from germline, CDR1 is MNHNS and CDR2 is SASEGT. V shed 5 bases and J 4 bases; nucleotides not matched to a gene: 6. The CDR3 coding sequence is TGTGCCAGCAGTCGTTGGACAGGGAGCACCGGGGAGCTGTTTTTT. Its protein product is CASSRWTGSTGELFF.

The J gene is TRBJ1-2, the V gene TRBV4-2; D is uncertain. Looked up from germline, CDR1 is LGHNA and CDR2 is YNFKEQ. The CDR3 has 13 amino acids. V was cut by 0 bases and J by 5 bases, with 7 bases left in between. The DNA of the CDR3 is TGTGCCAGCAGCCAAGATCGGTTATATGGCTACACCTTC. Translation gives CASSQDRLYGYTF.

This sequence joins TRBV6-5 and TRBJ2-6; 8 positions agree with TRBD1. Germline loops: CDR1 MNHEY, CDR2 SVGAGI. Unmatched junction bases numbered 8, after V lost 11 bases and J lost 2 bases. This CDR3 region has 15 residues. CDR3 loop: CASRTGRAGANVLTF. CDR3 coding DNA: TGTGCCTCCAGGACAGGGCGGGCTGGGGCCAACGTCCTGACTTTC.

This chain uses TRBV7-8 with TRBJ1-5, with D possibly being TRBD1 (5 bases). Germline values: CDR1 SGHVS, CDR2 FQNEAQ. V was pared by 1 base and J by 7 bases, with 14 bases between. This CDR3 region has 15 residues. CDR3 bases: TGTGCCAGCAGCTTAGGTACAGGTCTTTCCCAGCCCCAGCATTTT. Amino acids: CASSLGTGLSQPQHF.

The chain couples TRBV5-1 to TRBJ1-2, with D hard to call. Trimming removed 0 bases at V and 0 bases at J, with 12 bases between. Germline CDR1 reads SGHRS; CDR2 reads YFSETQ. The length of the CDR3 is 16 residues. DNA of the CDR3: TGCGCCAGCAGCTTGGCTTCTGGCACATCTAACTATGGCTACACCTTC. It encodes CASSLASGTSNYGYTF.

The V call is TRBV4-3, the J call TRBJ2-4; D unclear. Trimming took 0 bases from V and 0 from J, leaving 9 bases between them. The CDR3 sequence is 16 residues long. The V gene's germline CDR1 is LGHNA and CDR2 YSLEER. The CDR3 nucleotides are TGCGCCAGCAGCCAAGATCTCCGGGTAGCCAAAAACATTCAGTACTTC. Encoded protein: CASSQDLRVAKNIQYF.

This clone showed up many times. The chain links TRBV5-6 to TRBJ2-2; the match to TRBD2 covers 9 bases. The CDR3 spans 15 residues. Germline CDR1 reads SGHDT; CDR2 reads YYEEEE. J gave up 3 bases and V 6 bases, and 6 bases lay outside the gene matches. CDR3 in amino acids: CASIGGGEYTGELFF. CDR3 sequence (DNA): TGTGCCAGCATCGGCGGGGGGGAATACACCGGGGAGCTGTTTTTT.